This TCR beta chain originates from a study of CD8 T cells in ankylosing spondylitis. Germline V lookup: CDR1 MDHEN, CDR2 SYDVKM. The CDR3 totals 17 residues. The J segment lost 0 bases and the V segment lost 6 bases, leaving 9 bases of the junction unmatched. This clonotype was counted ten times or more. Antigen: not known. Study-level results: A TCR beta motif made of eight highly homologous variants seemed typical of ankylosing spondylitis blood. Researchers reportedly found disease-linked clones significantly enriched in matched ankylosing spondylitis synovial fluid.

Each CDR3 protein gets one entry after TCRdb re-called the 5' RACE reads with MiXCR. Here the sample spans a few hundred thousand distinct CDR3 sequences, roughly 8% being singletons. The sequenced sample was blood, either unsorted or a sorted T cell fraction (not recorded which). The sequence derives from a male donor with ankylosing spondylitis. The chain combines TRBV28 with TRBJ1-2, with 11 positions matching TRBD1. CDR3 coding DNA: TGTGCCAGCAGCCCTAGGGGACAGGGGGAGGCTAACTATGGCTACACCTTC. Its translation: CASSPRGQGEANYGYTF.